Here is one T cell receptor beta chain with its context. The data were taken from a study of molecular identifiers for immune sequencing clone quantification. Looked up from germline, CDR1 is DFQATT and CDR2 is SNEGSKA (reference sequence). There are 15 residues in the CDR3. Trimming removed 2 bases from V and 2 bases from J, with 14 bases in between. One entry per CDR3 protein results from TCRdb running MiXCR on the PCR reads. The data show about half a million distinct CDR3 sequences, around 23% seen once. Sequenced sample: naive CD8+ T cells from blood, with Jurkat cell RNA spiked in. This sample's subset: FACS-sorted CD8+CD4-CCR7+CD45RA+ naive T cells. This receptor was taken from a human donor in good health. Some libraries in this study had Jurkat cell RNA spiked in. The chain has TRBV20-1 and TRBJ2-3; TRBD1 might be the D (5 bases). The CDR3, as DNA: TGCAGTGCTAGACCCGACAGTGCAGACACAGATACGCAGTATTTT. Amino acid sequence: CSARPDSADTDTQYF.